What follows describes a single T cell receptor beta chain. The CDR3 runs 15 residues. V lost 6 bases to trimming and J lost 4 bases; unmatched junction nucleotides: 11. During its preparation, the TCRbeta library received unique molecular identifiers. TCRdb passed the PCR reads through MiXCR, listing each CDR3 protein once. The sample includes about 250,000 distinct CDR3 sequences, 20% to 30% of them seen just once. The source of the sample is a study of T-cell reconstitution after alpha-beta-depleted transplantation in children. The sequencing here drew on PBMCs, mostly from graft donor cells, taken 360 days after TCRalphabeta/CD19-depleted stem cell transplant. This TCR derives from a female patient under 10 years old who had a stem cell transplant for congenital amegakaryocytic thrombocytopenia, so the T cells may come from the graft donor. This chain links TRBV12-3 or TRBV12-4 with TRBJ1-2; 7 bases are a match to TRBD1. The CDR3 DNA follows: TGTGCCAGCAGCCGACAGGGAAAAAGCGCCTATGGCTACACCTTC. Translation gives CASSRQGKSAYGYTF.